This record covers a single T cell receptor beta chain. This clonotype appeared many times. What antigen it recognizes has not been identified. Base qualities were left out, and no much larger clone turns up one base away. Taken from the germline V gene, the CDR1 and CDR2 loops are SGHDT and YYEEEE. At the junction V is shortened by 6 bases and J by 1 base, with 9 bases in between. From the cysteine up to the phenylalanine, the CDR3 has a length of 13 residues. Only CDR3 DNA remains: 39 bases, in frame from the first base. The time point label for this specimen denotes: patch test 1, 2 weeks after DPC sensitization. What the treatment or condition label conveys for this sample: therapeutic diphenylcyclopropenone sensitization with weekly scalp DPC. At each patch-test visit, blood was drawn before the patch test was applied. Patients were considered eligible if aged 18 to 70, diagnosed with alopecia and deemed suitable for DPC therapy, and patients were excluded if pregnant. Total RNA was extracted from unfractionated whole blood that had been collected in Tempus Blood RNA tubes.

Libraries were made using RACE. TCRdb lists the instrument as NextSeq 500. During library preparation, unique molecular identifiers were attached to individual cDNA molecules so that TCRs could be counted quantitatively and reproducibly. Both TCR alpha and TCR beta chains were sequenced from each blood RNA sample. Regarding the original processing steps: Samples had a median of roughly 99,000 TCRs, with a range from about 23,224 to 750,000. V, J and CDR3 annotation of the TCR reads was carried out using the Decombinator software suite. For PS versus PT1 abundance plots, all samples were subsampled to the same number of TCRs (28,000). TCRs were defined as expanded if absent before sensitization and observed at least eight times at the 2-week time point. In TCRdb, the public reads were trimmed at Q25 with fastp and aligned with MiXCR, with productive beta chains retained. Identical CDR3 protein sequences are pooled into one entry, listed with their most common genes and DNA. The V and J calls here are based on TCRdb, not the publication. Counted in this sample were about 360,000 distinct CDR3 sequences; roughly 4.8% of them appeared once. Under 3% of the sample belongs to the ten largest clones.

The data were obtained in a study of human T cells and chemical hapten exposure (dated by TCRdb to the early 2020s). Context from the whole study: For sensitization, 2% DPC in acetone was applied to a roughly 2 cm by roughly 2 cm area of upper inner arm skin. Libraries were combined into a pool for sequencing, and differences in TCR yield between samples came mainly from small differences in library volumes within the pool. Twenty-nine alopecia patients gave blood for TCR sequencing at one to four time points (pre-sensitization, 2, 6 and 24 weeks). Weekly therapeutic DPC doses were additionally applied to the scalp of patients throughout the roughly 25-week study period. Blood was sampled from patients pre-sensitization (week 0) and at 2, 6 and about 24 weeks after DPC sensitization. The patient cohort, mostly female, included alopecia areata with under or over 50% scalp involvement, alopecia totalis and alopecia universalis. In alopecia patients, the study followed how the peripheral blood TCR repertoire changed in vivo over primary and secondary sensitization to diphenylcyclopropenone (DPC), a hapten. Patch testing was done on the upper back using Finn chambers containing 0.01% DPC, and results were scored after 6 days according to International Contact Dermatitis Research Group standards.

What the work shows at the level of the full study, not this receptor alone: Because all patients had alopecia, a presumed autoimmune disease, the immune response of the patients might differ from that of healthy individuals. After repeated subsampling, the strength of the expansion versus patch-test correlation and the threshold at which it became significant changed. DPC sensitization did not change the number of TCRs with a frequency above 1 in 1000, and there was no evidence of changes in global repertoire structure. Compared with pre-sensitization or healthy control sets, expanded TCRs formed significantly more large CDR3 similarity clusters, which is consistent with antigen-driven responses. Patch test score correlated positively with the number of PT1 expanded TCRs, reaching significance at thresholds 8, 16 and 32 but not at 4.

This TCR came from a woman aged 45-65 years with alopecia areata. Some clones in this sample may be carry-over from other donors' samples. The specimen was whole blood, collected in connection with sensitization to the hapten diphenylcyclopropenone (DPC). The chain joins TRBV5-6 to TRBJ2-3; too little of a D gene remains to name it. The DNA sequence reads TGTGCCAGCAACCCCGCGGGCACAGATACGCAGTATTTT. This codes for CASNPAGTDTQYF.